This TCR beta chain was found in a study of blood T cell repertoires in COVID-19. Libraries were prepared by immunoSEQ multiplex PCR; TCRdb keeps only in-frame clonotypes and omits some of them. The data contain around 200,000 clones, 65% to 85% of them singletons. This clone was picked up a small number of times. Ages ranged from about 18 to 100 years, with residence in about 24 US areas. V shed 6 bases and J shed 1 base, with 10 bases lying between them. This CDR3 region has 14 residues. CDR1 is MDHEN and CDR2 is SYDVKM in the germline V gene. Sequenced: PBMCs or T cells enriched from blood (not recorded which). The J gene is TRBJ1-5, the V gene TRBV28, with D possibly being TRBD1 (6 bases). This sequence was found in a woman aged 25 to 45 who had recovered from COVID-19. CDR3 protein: CASSTGRSNQPQHF. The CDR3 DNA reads TGTGCCAGCAGCACAGGGCGCAGCAATCAGCCCCAGCATTTT.